This note documents a single TCR beta chain sequence. Sequencing of TCR beta was performed on blood CD8+ T cells and on blood CD4+ T cells. cDNA came from around 0.5 to 1 ug RNA primed by random hexamers. Across 54 Vbeta and 13 Jbeta, TCR beta CDR3 was amplified with immunoSEQ multiplex PCR. TCRdb re-called the immunoSEQ multiplex PCR reads with MiXCR, one entry per CDR3 protein. Of about 71,000 distinct CDR3 sequences detected, under 96% appear once; the ten largest clones hold 0.1% to 0.12%. The data were taken from a study of CD8 T cells in Susac syndrome. The sequenced sample consisted of CD4+ T cells from PBMCs. The sequence derives from a human donor with multiple sclerosis.

The CDR3 sequence is CASRKEGPSQETQYF. The CDR3 DNA follows: TGTGCCAGCAGGAAGGAGGGACCGAGCCAAGAGACCCAGTACTTC. This chain connects TRBV7-8 to TRBJ2-5; D perhaps matches TRBD2 (6 bases). V lost 6 bases, J lost 1 base, and 15 bases lay in between. The length of the CDR3 is 15 residues. Looked up from germline, CDR1 is SGHVS and CDR2 is FQNEAQ.